This T cell receptor (beta chain) came from a study of T cell changes during pregnancy in multiple sclerosis. From germline, CDR1 is SGHAT and CDR2 FQDESV (reference sequence). The CDR3 covers 15 residues. Between the trimmed V and J ends, which lost 6 bases and 1 base, there was a span of 15 bases. Profiling relied on immunoSEQ multiplex PCR, and the TCRdb table lists in-frame clones only, not all of them. Among approximately 69,000 clones listed, less than 95% were seen once. The sequence derives from a female donor with multiple sclerosis, enrolled in a pregnancy study. This specimen consisted of peripheral blood, obtained in the third trimester of pregnancy. This chain uses TRBV11-1 with TRBJ1-1, with D perhaps TRBD1 (6 bases). The CDR3: CASSIRGAENTEAFF. The CDR3 nucleotides read TGTGCCAGCAGTATCAGGGGTGCGGAGAACACTGAAGCTTTCTTT.